This TCR beta chain was observed in a study of response to subunit inactivated influenza vaccine. This clonotype was detected many times. TCRdb processed the RT-PCR reads anew with MiXCR; each CDR3 protein has one entry. The sample lists over 300,000 distinct CDR3 sequences, around a fifth occurring once. This CDR3 has 12 residues. CDR1 is DFQATT, CDR2 SNEGSKA, per germline (reference sequence). The V end lost 0 bases, the J end lost 9 bases, and 9 bases lay between the germline ends. The rearrangement links TRBV20-1 to TRBJ1-5; D ambiguous. The sample in question was PBMCs from blood, obtained less than 22 months after vaccination. The sequence was obtained from a man aged 45 to 70 who received an inactivated influenza vaccine. CDR3 residues: CSARDGSRPQHF. The CDR3, as DNA: TGCAGTGCTAGAGACGGAAGTCGGCCCCAGCATTTT.